These 3 T cell receptor beta chains were all obtained from the same sample, sequenced in a study of blood T cell repertoires in COVID-19. Measured with immunoSEQ multiplex PCR; TCRdb has only the in-frame clones, and not every one. Of fewer than 200,000 clones listed, around 82% are singletons. The specimen was peripheral blood. These receptors all stem from a woman aged 65 to 85 who had recovered from COVID-19.

This rearrangement joins TRBV14 to TRBJ2-1; 12 positions agree with TRBD2. CDR1 SGHDN and CDR2 FVKESK come from the germline V gene. J lost 6 bases, V lost 0 bases, and 9 bases had no gene match. The CDR3 contains 18 residues. The CDR3: CASSQDKGLAGGANEQFF. Here the CDR3 DNA reads TGTGCCAGCAGCCAAGATAAGGGGCTAGCGGGAGGGGCCAATGAGCAGTTCTTC.

The chain has TRBV4-1 and TRBJ2-7; tentative D call: TRBD1 (5 bases). Germline CDR1 MGHRA, CDR2 YSYEKL. V shed 7 bases and J shed 6 bases, with 13 bases lying between them. The CDR3 runs to 12 residues. The CDR3 nucleotides are TGCGCCAGCATTGGGGCCTGGGGCGAGCAGTACTTC. Encoded protein: CASIGAWGEQYF.

This clone has more than one count but fewer than ten. The chain has TRBV9 and TRBJ2-2; D uncertain. Germline assignment: CDR1 SGDLS and CDR2 YYNGEE. This CDR3 contains 17 residues. Deletions cut 4 bases from V and 2 bases from J, with 18 bases between. CDR3 sequence: CASSTLGTPINTGELFF. CDR3 nucleotide sequence: TGTGCCAGCAGCACCCTGGGCACGCCGATCAACACCGGGGAGCTGTTTTTT.